The text below deals with one T cell receptor (beta chain). This sample stems from a study of blood T cell repertoires in COVID-19. On the study more broadly: T cells, B-cell-depleted T cells, or PBMCs supplied cDNA or gDNA.

Individuals aged 18 to 89 years were recruited from 24 US areas. Participants were placed into cohorts based on the clinical history they reported. Recovery meant two consecutive negative NP/OP PCR tests, professional clearance, or resolved symptoms. Sequenced by immunoSEQ multiplex PCR; TCRdb stores in-frame clones only, minus some. The sample contains some 330,000 clones, 80% to 85% of which appear only once. V was clipped by 3 bases and J by 5 bases; unmatched bases: 7. CDR3 size: 16 residues. Germline V gives CDR1 SGHNT, CDR2 YYREEE (reference sequence). The J gene is TRBJ2-2, the V gene TRBV5-4; TRBD2 matches 10 bases. What was sequenced was PBMCs or T cells enriched from blood (not recorded which). The sequence came from a woman aged 45-65 years who had recovered from COVID-19. The CDR3 DNA reads as TGTGCCAGCAGCTCCCGGACTAGCGGAGCTACCGGGGAGCTGTTTTTT. As protein: CASSSRTSGATGELFF.